A selection of T cell receptor beta chains follows, all from one sample in a study of cytomegalovirus exposure and HLA in healthy donors. Using immunoSEQ multiplex PCR, the repertoire was profiled, and TCRdb retains in-frame clones only, with some absent. Among around 140,000 clones listed, around four fifths were seen once. The sequenced sample consisted of PBMCs. Receptors originate from a woman aged 40 to 49 in good health and CMV-seronegative. Both conserved end residues are part of each CDR3. Fields, in order: D gene, V gene, clone size, J gene, CDR3 protein, CDR3 DNA. D genes are given only for firm matches. Clone size appears in some rows only: once, few, many, or a class for an expanded clone.

d_gene: -
v_gene: TRBV7-2
abundance: once
j_gene: TRBJ2-7
CDR3aa: CASSLGGADPSYEQYF
CDR3nt: TGTGCCAGCAGCTTAGGGGGAGCGGACCCTTCCTACGAGCAGTACTTC

d_gene: TRBD2
v_gene: TRBV6-1
abundance: -
j_gene: TRBJ2-2
CDR3aa: CASSEASGGLVRIGELFF
CDR3nt: TGTGCCAGCAGTGAAGCTAGCGGGGGCTTAGTTCGGATCGGGGAGCTGTTTTTT

d_gene: -
v_gene: TRBV10-3
abundance: -
j_gene: TRBJ2-6
CDR3aa: CAISPRKGDSGANVLTF
CDR3nt: TGTGCCATCAGTCCCAGGAAAGGGGACTCTGGGGCCAACGTCCTGACTTTC

d_gene: -
v_gene: TRBV6-1
abundance: -
j_gene: TRBJ1-5
CDR3aa: CASTTRGAWNQPQHF
CDR3nt: TGTGCCAGCACCACCCGGGGGGCTTGGAATCAGCCCCAGCATTTT

d_gene: -
v_gene: TRBV5-1
abundance: -
j_gene: TRBJ1-1
CDR3aa: CASSLGVLNTEAFF
CDR3nt: TGCGCCAGCAGCTTAGGGGTGCTGAACACTGAAGCTTTCTTT

d_gene: -
v_gene: TRBV6-6
abundance: -
j_gene: TRBJ2-5
CDR3aa: CASSYAGFQETQYF
CDR3nt: TGTGCCAGCAGTTACGCAGGTTTCCAAGAGACCCAGTACTTC

d_gene: -
v_gene: TRBV7-9
abundance: -
j_gene: TRBJ1-2
CDR3aa: CASAKQGEYYGYTF
CDR3nt: TGTGCCAGCGCCAAACAGGGCGAGTACTATGGCTACACCTTC

d_gene: -
v_gene: TRBV30
abundance: few
j_gene: TRBJ1-4
CDR3aa: CAWRQGEKLFF
CDR3nt: TGTGCCTGGAGGCAGGGTGAAAAACTGTTTTTT

d_gene: -
v_gene: TRBV9
abundance: few
j_gene: TRBJ1-2
CDR3aa: CASSPRLGSYGYTF
CDR3nt: TGTGCCAGCAGCCCCCGATTGGGCAGCTATGGCTACACCTTC

d_gene: TRBD1
v_gene: TRBV6-5
abundance: -
j_gene: TRBJ2-7
CDR3aa: CASSPRDRGYEQYF
CDR3nt: TGTGCCAGCAGTCCCCGGGACAGGGGCTACGAGCAGTACTTC

d_gene: TRBD1
v_gene: TRBV9
abundance: once
j_gene: TRBJ1-5
CDR3aa: CASSVGQGRQPQHF
CDR3nt: TGTGCCAGCAGCGTCGGACAGGGGCGGCAGCCCCAGCATTTT

d_gene: TRBD1
v_gene: TRBV15
abundance: few
j_gene: TRBJ2-7
CDR3aa: CATSRGGQEYEQYF
CDR3nt: TGTGCCACCAGCCGTGGGGGACAGGAGTACGAGCAGTACTTC

d_gene: TRBD1
v_gene: TRBV30
abundance: -
j_gene: TRBJ1-2
CDR3aa: CAFDRGQDYGYTF
CDR3nt: TGTGCCTTCGACAGGGGGCAGGACTATGGCTACACCTTC

d_gene: -
v_gene: TRBV4-1
abundance: few
j_gene: TRBJ1-1
CDR3aa: CASSQVQGITEAFF
CDR3nt: TGCGCCAGCAGCCAAGTACAGGGTATCACTGAAGCTTTCTTT

d_gene: -
v_gene: TRBV6-1
abundance: once
j_gene: TRBJ1-3
CDR3aa: CASNWRQYSGNTIYF
CDR3nt: TGTGCCAGCAATTGGAGACAGTACTCTGGAAACACCATATATTTT

d_gene: TRBD1
v_gene: TRBV12-5
abundance: -
j_gene: TRBJ1-2
CDR3aa: CASAAGGGGGYTF
CDR3nt: TGTGCTAGTGCCGCAGGGGGCGGCGGTGGCTACACCTTC

d_gene: -
v_gene: TRBV5-4
abundance: -
j_gene: TRBJ1-2
CDR3aa: CASTGMGHYGYTF
CDR3nt: TGTGCCAGCACAGGGATGGGGCACTATGGCTACACCTTC

d_gene: -
v_gene: TRBV7-8
abundance: -
j_gene: TRBJ2-7
CDR3aa: CASSLGAVGFYEQYF
CDR3nt: TGTGCCAGCAGCTTAGGGGCAGTTGGATTCTACGAGCAGTACTTC

d_gene: -
v_gene: TRBV6-1
abundance: -
j_gene: TRBJ1-4
CDR3aa: CASPGRVSRGEKLFF
CDR3nt: TGTGCCTCCCCGGGGAGGGTCTCCCGAGGAGAAAAACTGTTTTTT

d_gene: -
v_gene: TRBV18
abundance: -
j_gene: TRBJ1-3
CDR3aa: CASSPESKGNTIYF
CDR3nt: TGTGCCAGCTCACCAGAAAGCAAAGGAAACACCATATATTTT

d_gene: TRBD2
v_gene: TRBV4-2
abundance: -
j_gene: TRBJ2-3
CDR3aa: CASSSERGGQSDTQYF
CDR3nt: TGTGCCAGCAGCTCTGAGCGGGGGGGACAATCGGATACGCAGTATTTT

d_gene: TRBD1
v_gene: TRBV14
abundance: -
j_gene: TRBJ1-2
CDR3aa: CASSPTGIPLYGYTF
CDR3nt: TGTGCCAGCAGCCCGACAGGGATCCCCCTCTATGGCTACACCTTC

d_gene: -
v_gene: TRBV6-5
abundance: -
j_gene: TRBJ2-5
CDR3aa: CASRLGVGGDRTQYF
CDR3nt: TGTGCCAGCAGATTGGGCGTAGGGGGGGATAGAACCCAGTACTTC

d_gene: -
v_gene: TRBV7-3
abundance: -
j_gene: TRBJ2-3
CDR3aa: CASSFNPSKSTDTQYF
CDR3nt: TGTGCCAGCAGCTTCAATCCTAGCAAAAGCACAGATACGCAGTATTTT

d_gene: TRBD1
v_gene: TRBV29-1
abundance: -
j_gene: TRBJ2-7
CDR3aa: CSVVNRGPYEQYF
CDR3nt: TGCAGCGTTGTGAACAGGGGCCCCTACGAGCAGTACTTC

d_gene: TRBD1
v_gene: TRBV18
abundance: -
j_gene: TRBJ1-2
CDR3aa: CASSPEGANYGYTF
CDR3nt: TGTGCCAGCTCACCAGAGGGGGCGAACTATGGCTACACCTTC

d_gene: -
v_gene: TRBV5-6
abundance: few
j_gene: TRBJ1-6
CDR3aa: CASSLANVGASHSPLHF
CDR3nt: TGTGCCAGCAGCTTGGCGAACGTAGGAGCGTCTCATTCACCCCTCCACTTT

d_gene: TRBD2
v_gene: TRBV13
abundance: once
j_gene: TRBJ2-3
CDR3aa: CASSFGGAGTDTQYF
CDR3nt: TGTGCCAGCAGCTTCGGGGGGGCAGGCACAGATACGCAGTATTTT

d_gene: -
v_gene: TRBV10-3
abundance: -
j_gene: TRBJ1-1
CDR3aa: CAISGDTGSSQAFF
CDR3nt: TGTGCCATCAGTGGGGACACCGGATCATCTCAAGCTTTCTTT